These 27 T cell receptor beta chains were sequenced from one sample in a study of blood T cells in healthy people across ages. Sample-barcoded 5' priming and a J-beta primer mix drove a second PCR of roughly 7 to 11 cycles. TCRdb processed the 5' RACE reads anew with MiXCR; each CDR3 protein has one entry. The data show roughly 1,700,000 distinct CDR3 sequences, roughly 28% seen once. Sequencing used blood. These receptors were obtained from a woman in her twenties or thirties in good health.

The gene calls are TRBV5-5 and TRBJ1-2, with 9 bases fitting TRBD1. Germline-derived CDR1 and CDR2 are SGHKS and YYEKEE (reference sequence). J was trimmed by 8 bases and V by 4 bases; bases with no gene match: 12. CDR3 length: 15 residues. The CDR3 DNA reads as TGTGCCAGCAGCCAAGACTTCCACAGGGGGCTGGGCTACACCTTC. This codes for CASSQDFHRGLGYTF.

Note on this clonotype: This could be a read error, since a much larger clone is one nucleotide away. The DNA for the CDR3 is TGCGCCAGCAGCTGGGAACCGGGACGGGGAAACATTCAGTACTTC. Translated, it gives CASSWEPGRGNIQYF. This chain joins TRBV5-1 and TRBJ2-4; the D gene could be TRBD1 or TRBD2 (5 bases each). The CDR3 runs to 15 residues. The V and J ends lost 3 bases and 6 bases respectively, with 16 bases between them. The germline CDR1 and CDR2 sequences are SGHRS and YFSETQ.

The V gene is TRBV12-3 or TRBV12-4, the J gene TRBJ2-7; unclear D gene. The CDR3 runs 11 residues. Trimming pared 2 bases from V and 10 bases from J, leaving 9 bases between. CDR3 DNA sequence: TGTGCCAGCAGTTTACTCAGAGTCCAGTACTTC. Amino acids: CASSLLRVQYF.

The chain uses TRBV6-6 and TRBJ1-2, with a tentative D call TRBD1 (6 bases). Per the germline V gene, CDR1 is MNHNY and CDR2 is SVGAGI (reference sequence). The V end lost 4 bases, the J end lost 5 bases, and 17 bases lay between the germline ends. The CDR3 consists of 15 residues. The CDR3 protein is CASSFGDRNAYGYTF. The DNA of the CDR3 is TGTGCCAGCAGTTTCGGAGACAGGAACGCATATGGCTACACCTTC.

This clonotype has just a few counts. The CDR3 sequence is CSASSESKNIQYF. CDR3 bases: TGCAGTGCTAGTTCCGAGAGCAAAAACATTCAGTACTTC. This chain connects TRBV20-1 to TRBJ2-4; no definite D call. The V end was cut by 3 bases, the J end by 3 bases, with 9 bases between. The CDR3 is 13 residues long. Germline assignment: CDR1 DFQATT and CDR2 SNEGSKA (reference sequence).

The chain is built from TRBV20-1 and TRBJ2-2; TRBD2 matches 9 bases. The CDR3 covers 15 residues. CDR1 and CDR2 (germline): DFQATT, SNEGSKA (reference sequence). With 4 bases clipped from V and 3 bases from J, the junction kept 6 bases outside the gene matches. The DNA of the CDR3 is TGCAGTGCTAACCGCGGGGGGGCGCACACCGGGGAGCTGTTTTTT. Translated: CSANRGGAHTGELFF.

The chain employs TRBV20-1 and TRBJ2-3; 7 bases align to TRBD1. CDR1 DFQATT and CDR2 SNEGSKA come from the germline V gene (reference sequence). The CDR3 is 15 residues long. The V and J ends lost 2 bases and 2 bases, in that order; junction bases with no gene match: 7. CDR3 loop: CSARTDRRPTDTQYF. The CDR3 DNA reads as TGCAGTGCTAGAACGGACAGGAGACCCACAGATACGCAGTATTTT.

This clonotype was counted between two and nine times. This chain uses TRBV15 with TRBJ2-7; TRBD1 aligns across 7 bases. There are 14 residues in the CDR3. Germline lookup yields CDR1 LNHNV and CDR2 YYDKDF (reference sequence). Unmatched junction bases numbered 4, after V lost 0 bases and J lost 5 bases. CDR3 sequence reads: CATSRDLQGDEQYF. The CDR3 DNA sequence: TGTGCCACCAGCAGAGACCTCCAGGGGGACGAGCAGTACTTC.

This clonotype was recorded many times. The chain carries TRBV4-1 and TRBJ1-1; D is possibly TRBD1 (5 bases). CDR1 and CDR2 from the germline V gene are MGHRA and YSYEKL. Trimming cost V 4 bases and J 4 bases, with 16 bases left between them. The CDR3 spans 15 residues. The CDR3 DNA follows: TGCGCCAGCAGCCGACTCCTCAGGGAGCGCACTGAAGCTTTCTTT. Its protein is CASSRLLRERTEAFF.

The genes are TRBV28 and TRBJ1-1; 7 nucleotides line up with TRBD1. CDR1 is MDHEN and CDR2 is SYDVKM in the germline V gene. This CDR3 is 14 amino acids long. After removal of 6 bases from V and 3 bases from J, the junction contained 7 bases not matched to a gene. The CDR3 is CASRRGGQHTEAFF. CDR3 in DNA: TGTGCCAGCAGACGCGGGGGACAGCACACTGAAGCTTTCTTT.

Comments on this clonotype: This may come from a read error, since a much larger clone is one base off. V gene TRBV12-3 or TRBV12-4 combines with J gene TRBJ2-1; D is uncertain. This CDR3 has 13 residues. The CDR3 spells CASTPRVVNGQFF. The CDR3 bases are TGTGCCAGCACCCCTAGAGTGGTAAATGGGCAGTTCTTC.

CDR3 bases: TGTGCCAGCAGCGTAGGAGGGGGACCGGGACTAGCGGGGCTCTCCTACAATGAGCAGTTCTTC. This codes for CASSVGGGPGLAGLSYNEQFF. V and J are TRBV9 and TRBJ2-1, with TRBD2 matching over 13 bases. Germline trimming cut 0 bases from V and 0 bases from J; bases unmatched to any gene: 12. The CDR3 loop spans 21 amino acids. Germline V gives CDR1 SGDLS, CDR2 YYNGEE.

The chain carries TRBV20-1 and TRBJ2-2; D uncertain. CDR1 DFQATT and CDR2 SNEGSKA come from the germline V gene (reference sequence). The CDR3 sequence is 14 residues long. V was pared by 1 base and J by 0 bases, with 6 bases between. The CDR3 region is CSARVDANTGELFF. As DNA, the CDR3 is TGCAGTGCTAGAGTAGACGCGAACACCGGGGAGCTGTTTTTT.

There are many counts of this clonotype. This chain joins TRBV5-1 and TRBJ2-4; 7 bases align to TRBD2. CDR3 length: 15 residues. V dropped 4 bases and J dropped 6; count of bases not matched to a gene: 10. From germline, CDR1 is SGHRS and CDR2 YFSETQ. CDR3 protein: CASSPQLANGNIQYF. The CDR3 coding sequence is TGCGCCAGCAGCCCCCAACTAGCGAATGGAAACATTCAGTACTTC.

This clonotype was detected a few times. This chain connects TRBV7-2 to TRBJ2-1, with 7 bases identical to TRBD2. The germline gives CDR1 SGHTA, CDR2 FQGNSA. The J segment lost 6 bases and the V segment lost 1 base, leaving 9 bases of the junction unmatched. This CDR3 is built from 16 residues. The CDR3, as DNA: TGTGCCAGCAGCTTAGTTCCCCGGGGGGTTGGCAATGAGCAGTTCTTC. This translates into CASSLVPRGVGNEQFF.

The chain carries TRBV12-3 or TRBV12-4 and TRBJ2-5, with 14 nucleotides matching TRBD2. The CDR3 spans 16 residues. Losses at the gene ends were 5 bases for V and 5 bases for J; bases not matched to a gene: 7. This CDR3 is CASSRPGTSGSETQYF. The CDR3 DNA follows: TGTGCCAGCAGTCGACCTGGGACTAGCGGGAGTGAGACCCAGTACTTC.

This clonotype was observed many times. CDR3 DNA: TGCGCCAGCAGCCGCCTATTAGGACAGGGGGTCAATGAGCAGTTCTTC. It codes for CASSRLLGQGVNEQFF. V gene TRBV4-1 combines with J gene TRBJ2-1; 10 bases are a match to TRBD1. CDR1 is MGHRA and CDR2 is YSYEKL in the germline V gene. The CDR3 covers 16 residues. V was clipped by 4 bases and J by 6 bases; unmatched bases: 9.

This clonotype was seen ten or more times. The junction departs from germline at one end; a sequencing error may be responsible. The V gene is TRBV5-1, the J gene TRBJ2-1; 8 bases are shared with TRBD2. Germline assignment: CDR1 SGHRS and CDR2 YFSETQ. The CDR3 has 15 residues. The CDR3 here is CASSLGLAGHNEQFF. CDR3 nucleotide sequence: TGTGCCAGCAGTTTGGGTCTAGCGGGTCACAATGAGCAGTTCTTC.

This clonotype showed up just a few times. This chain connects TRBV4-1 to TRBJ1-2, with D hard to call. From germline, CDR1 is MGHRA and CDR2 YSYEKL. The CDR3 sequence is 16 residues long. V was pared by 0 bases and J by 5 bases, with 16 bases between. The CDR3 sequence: CASSQDSETERYGYTF. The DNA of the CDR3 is TGCGCCAGCAGCCAAGATTCGGAAACAGAGCGGTATGGCTACACCTTC.

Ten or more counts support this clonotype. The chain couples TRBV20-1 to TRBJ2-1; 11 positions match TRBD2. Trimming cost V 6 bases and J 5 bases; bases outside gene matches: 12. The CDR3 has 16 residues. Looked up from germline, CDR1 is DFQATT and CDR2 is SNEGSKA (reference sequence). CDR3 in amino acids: CSAKPGGSGRDNEQFF. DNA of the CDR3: TGCAGTGCCAAACCCGGTGGTAGCGGGAGGGACAATGAGCAGTTCTTC.

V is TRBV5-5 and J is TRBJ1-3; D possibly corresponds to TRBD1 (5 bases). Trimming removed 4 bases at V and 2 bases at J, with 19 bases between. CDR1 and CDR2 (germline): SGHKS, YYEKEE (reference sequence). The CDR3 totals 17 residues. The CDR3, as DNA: TGTGCCAGCAGCATACGACCCGGGACGTCCCCTGGAAACACCATATATTTT. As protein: CASSIRPGTSPGNTIYF.

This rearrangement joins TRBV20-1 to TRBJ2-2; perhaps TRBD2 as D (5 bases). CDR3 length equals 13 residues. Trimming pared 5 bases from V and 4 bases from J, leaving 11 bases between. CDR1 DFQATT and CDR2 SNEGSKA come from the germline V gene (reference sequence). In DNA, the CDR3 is TGCAGTGCTCCATCTAGCATCACCGGGGAGCTGTTTTTT. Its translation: CSAPSSITGELFF.

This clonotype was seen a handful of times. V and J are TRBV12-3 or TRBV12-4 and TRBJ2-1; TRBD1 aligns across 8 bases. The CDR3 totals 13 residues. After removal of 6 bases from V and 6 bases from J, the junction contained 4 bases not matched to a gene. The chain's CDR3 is CASRRTGSNEQFF. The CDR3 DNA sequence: TGTGCCAGCAGGCGGACAGGGTCCAATGAGCAGTTCTTC.

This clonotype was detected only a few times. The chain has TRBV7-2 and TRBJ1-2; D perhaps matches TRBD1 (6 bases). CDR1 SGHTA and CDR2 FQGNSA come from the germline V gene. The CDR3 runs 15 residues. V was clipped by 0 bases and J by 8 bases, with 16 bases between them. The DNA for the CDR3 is TGTGCCAGCAGCTTAGCCCTACAGGGAAGGAGGGGCTACACCTTC. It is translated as CASSLALQGRRGYTF.

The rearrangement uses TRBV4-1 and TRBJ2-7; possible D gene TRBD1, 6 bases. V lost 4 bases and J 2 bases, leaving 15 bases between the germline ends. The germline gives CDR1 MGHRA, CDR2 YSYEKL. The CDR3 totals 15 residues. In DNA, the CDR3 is TGCGCCAGCAGCCTCGGGCCTACAGGGCCCTACGAGCAGTACTTC. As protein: CASSLGPTGPYEQYF.

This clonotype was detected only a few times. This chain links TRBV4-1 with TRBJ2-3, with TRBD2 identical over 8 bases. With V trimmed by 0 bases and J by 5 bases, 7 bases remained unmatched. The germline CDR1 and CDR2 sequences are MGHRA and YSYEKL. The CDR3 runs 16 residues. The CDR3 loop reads CASSQESGGPRDTQYF. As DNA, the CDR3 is TGCGCCAGCAGCCAAGAGTCGGGGGGGCCTAGAGATACGCAGTATTTT.

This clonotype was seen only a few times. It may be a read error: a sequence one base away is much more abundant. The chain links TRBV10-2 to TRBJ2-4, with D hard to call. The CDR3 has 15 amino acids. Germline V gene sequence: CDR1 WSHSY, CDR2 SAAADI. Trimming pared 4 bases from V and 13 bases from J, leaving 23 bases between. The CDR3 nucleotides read TGCGCCAGCAGTGGAGCCCCAACCTATGGCTACGGGCAGTACTTC. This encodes CASSGAPTYGYGQYF.